In its sample, the clone carrying this T cell receptor (beta chain) is medium-sized (0.01 to 0.1%). Its antigen is unidentified. Specified treatment: approximately 11-day PBMC culture with coronavirus spike peptide pools or control peptides (ViraFEST assay). The data stem from a study of vaccination and CD4 T cells after COVID-19. Study-wide background: Two of the convalescents were Hispanic, and convalescents were six males and four females. SARS-CoV-2, HCoV-NL63, HCoV-OC43 and HCoV-229E supplied the overlapping spike peptides used to stimulate cells.

The CDR3 contains 16 residues. V trimming: 8 bases; J trimming: 7 bases; junction bases outside the gene matches: 15. CDR1 MNHNS and CDR2 SASEGT come from the germline V gene. An Oncomine TCR Beta short-read assay was used to sequence the DNA from cultured CD4+ T cells. TCRdb processed the PCR reads anew with MiXCR; each CDR3 protein has one entry. This sample has 5,000 to 8,000 distinct CDR3 sequences, with about 17% found just once. Sequencing was done on a sample of CD4+ T cells from blood, cultured in vitro. The chain employs TRBV6-1 and TRBJ1-5; 9 nucleotides line up with TRBD1. The source of this sequence is a human donor who had recovered from COVID-19. As DNA, the CDR3 is TGTGCCAGCCTCAGGGACAGGGATTGGGCTCGGCAGCCCCAGCATTTT. Amino acids: CASLRDRDWARQPQHF.